These 27 T cell receptor beta chains were all obtained from the same sample, sequenced in a study of T-cell reconstitution after alpha-beta-depleted transplantation in children. It was with unique molecular identifiers that the TCRbeta library was prepared. TCRdb passed the PCR reads through MiXCR, listing each CDR3 protein once. The table shows about 58,000 distinct CDR3 sequences, with less than 55% occurring only once. Sequencing used PBMCs, mostly from graft donor cells, obtained 360 days after TCRalphabeta/CD19-depleted stem cell transplant. These TCRs come from a male patient between 10 and 17 years old who had a stem cell transplant for acute lymphoblastic leukemia, so the T cells may come from the graft donor.

This clonotype was detected a few times. The chain combines TRBV28 with TRBJ2-7; D is unresolved. Looked up from germline, CDR1 is MDHEN and CDR2 is SYDVKM. V dropped 3 bases and J dropped 3 bases, with 15 bases sitting between them. This CDR3 is built from 15 residues. The CDR3 DNA reads as TGTGCCAGCAGTTTTGGGCCCCGGATCCTCTACGAGCAGTACTTC. Residues: CASSFGPRILYEQYF.

This chain uses TRBV13 with TRBJ2-5; D is ambiguous. Trimming removed 1 base from V and 7 bases from J, with 10 bases in between. The CDR3 contains 13 residues. Germline V CDR1 and CDR2: PRHDT, FYEKMQ (reference sequence). The CDR3 bases are TGTGCCAGCAGCTTAGCAGGTCGGCCGACCCAGTACTTC. This translates into CASSLAGRPTQYF.

This clonotype was picked up a small number of times. The chain joins TRBV7-9 to TRBJ2-7; no definite D call. The CDR3 runs 13 residues. Trimming stripped 3 bases from V and 3 bases from J, with 9 bases between. The germline V gene has CDR1 SEHNR and CDR2 FQNEAQ (reference sequence). CDR3: CASSFRPFYEQYF. In DNA form, the CDR3 reads TGTGCCAGCAGCTTCCGGCCGTTCTACGAGCAGTACTTC.

About this clonotype itself: A much larger clone lies one base from this, so it may be a read error. The chain links TRBV27 to TRBJ2-3; D is unresolved. Trimming cost V 6 bases and J 2 bases, with 3 bases left between them. The CDR3 spans 11 residues. Germline V gene sequence: CDR1 MNHEY, CDR2 SMNVEV (reference sequence). For the CDR3, the DNA is TGTGCCAGCAGGTACACAGATACGCAGTATTTT. Its protein product is CASRYTDTQYF.

This clonotype was seen only once. This chain joins TRBV5-1 and TRBJ2-5, with a weak D call TRBD2 (6 bases). Germline assignment: CDR1 SGHRS and CDR2 YFSETQ. Between the trimmed V and J ends, which lost 4 bases and 1 base, there was a span of 11 bases. The CDR3 sequence is 14 residues long. CDR3 protein: CASSPGLPQETQYF. The CDR3 nucleotides are TGCGCCAGCAGCCCAGGACTACCCCAAGAGACCCAGTACTTC.

The V gene is TRBV7-9, the J gene TRBJ2-7; the D gene is possibly TRBD1 (6 bases). The germline gives CDR1 SEHNR, CDR2 FQNEAQ (reference sequence). Trimming took off 3 bases at V and 0 bases at J, with 9 bases between the two ends. The CDR3 loop spans 14 amino acids. CDR3 coding DNA: TGTGCCAGCAGCTTCCAGGACAGCTCCTACGAGCAGTACTTC. Its protein is CASSFQDSSYEQYF.

This clonotype has only a few counts. The chain recombines TRBV20-1 with TRBJ2-5, with 10 bases that match TRBD2. Germline-derived CDR1 and CDR2 are DFQATT and SNEGSKA (reference sequence). Trimming cost V 3 bases and J 0 bases; bases outside gene matches: 7. This CDR3 is built from 16 residues. As DNA, the CDR3 is TGCAGTGCTAGTAGGCTAGCGGGGGCATACCAAGAGACCCAGTACTTC. Protein product: CSASRLAGAYQETQYF.

This clonotype was seen more than once but under ten times. The chain has TRBV12-3 or TRBV12-4 and TRBJ2-7, with D maybe TRBD1 (5 bases). Trimming stripped 5 bases from V and 5 bases from J, with 10 bases between. The CDR3 has 12 residues. In DNA, the CDR3 is TGTGCCAGCAGTCCAGGGTCCCACGAGCAGTACTTC. Protein: CASSPGSHEQYF.

This chain connects TRBV5-5 to TRBJ2-5; no definite D call. Germline V gene lookup returns CDR1 SGHKS and CDR2 YYEKEE (reference sequence). The CDR3 has 11 amino acids. V was clipped by 5 bases and J by 3 bases, with 5 bases between them. CDR3 in DNA: TGTGCCAGCAGGGCCGAAGAGACCCAGTACTTC. This encodes CASRAEETQYF. The whole variable domain, filled in from reference TRBV5-5 and TRBJ2-5, reads DAGVTQSPTHLIKTRGQQVTLRCSPISGHKSVSWYQQVLGQGPQFIFQYYEKEERGRGNFPDRFSARQFPNYSSELNVNALLLGDSALYLCASRAEETQYFGPGTRLLVL.

This sequence joins TRBV4-2 and TRBJ2-1; D not certain. From germline, CDR1 is LGHNA and CDR2 YNFKEQ. CDR3 size: 12 residues. V was cut by 1 base and J by 7 bases, with 5 bases left in between. The CDR3 nucleotides are TGTGCCAGCAGCCAAGGGCTGAATGAGCAGTTCTTC. Translating it yields CASSQGLNEQFF.

CDR3 region: CASSVGQFQETQYF. DNA for the CDR3: TGTGCCAGCAGCGTAGGACAGTTCCAAGAGACCCAGTACTTC. This chain joins TRBV9 and TRBJ2-5; D perhaps matches TRBD1 (5 bases). V gave up 0 bases and J gave up 1 base, with 7 bases separating them. The CDR3 has 14 residues. Germline assignment: CDR1 SGDLS and CDR2 YYNGEE.

This clonotype has just a few counts. The J gene is TRBJ2-7, the V gene TRBV5-1; the D gene is possibly TRBD1 (5 bases). CDR1 and CDR2 (germline): SGHRS, YFSETQ. The ends were cut back, 4 bases at V and 5 bases at J, with 13 bases in the middle. The CDR3 sequence is 13 residues long. Here the CDR3 reads CASSLTVYDEQYF. DNA for the CDR3: TGCGCCAGCAGCCTGACAGTGTACGACGAGCAGTACTTC.

The chain joins TRBV7-9 to TRBJ2-5, with 9 nucleotides matching TRBD1. The CDR3 extends over 15 amino acids. Trimming took 5 bases from V and 5 from J; bases not matched to a gene: 9. The germline V gene has CDR1 SEHNR and CDR2 FQNEAQ (reference sequence). The CDR3: CASSPTGQGRETQYF. In nucleotides, the CDR3 is TGTGCCAGCAGCCCCACGGGACAGGGTAGGGAGACCCAGTACTTC.

J is TRBJ2-1 and V is TRBV28; 8 bases agree with TRBD1. This CDR3 comprises 18 residues. The germline gives CDR1 MDHEN, CDR2 SYDVKM. Losses at the gene ends were 7 bases for V and 0 bases for J; bases not matched to a gene: 14. The CDR3 spells CASTPGGTGKSSYNEQFF. The DNA for the CDR3 is TGTGCCAGCACCCCGGGTGGGACAGGAAAAAGCTCCTACAATGAGCAGTTCTTC.

The chain has TRBV12-3 or TRBV12-4 and TRBJ2-1; D ambiguous. The V end was cut by 3 bases, the J end by 8 bases, with 5 bases between. The CDR3 covers 11 residues. The CDR3 region is CASSFLHEQFF. The CDR3 coding sequence is TGTGCCAGCAGTTTCCTCCATGAGCAGTTCTTC.

The chain uses TRBV20-1 and TRBJ1-5, with 8 nucleotides matching TRBD1. The CDR3 runs 15 residues. Unmatched junction bases numbered 9, after V lost 1 base and J lost 7 bases. CDR1 is DFQATT and CDR2 is SNEGSKA in the germline V gene (reference sequence). CDR3 coding DNA: TGCAGTGCTAGAGTGAATGACAGGGGCTGGCAGCCCCAGCATTTT. It is translated as CSARVNDRGWQPQHF.

The chain recombines TRBV12-3 or TRBV12-4 with TRBJ2-2; D uncertain. V lost 7 bases and J 6 bases, leaving 6 bases between the germline ends. This CDR3 spans 11 amino acids. CDR3 region: CASKRPGELFF. As DNA, the CDR3 is TGTGCCAGCAAGCGTCCCGGGGAGCTGTTTTTT.

There are a few counts of this clonotype. The CDR3 coding sequence is TGCAGTGCTAAAGCGGGAGGTCGGTCAGATACGCAGTATTTT. Residues: CSAKAGGRSDTQYF. The chain is built from TRBV20-1 and TRBJ2-3; TRBD2 agrees at 9 bases. With V trimmed by 4 bases and J by 4 bases, 6 bases remained unmatched. CDR1 is DFQATT, CDR2 SNEGSKA, per germline (reference sequence). The CDR3 loop spans 14 amino acids.

DNA of the CDR3: TGCGCCAGCTGGGACAGGAAAGAGACCCAGTACTTC. The encoded protein is CASWDRKETQYF. The chain recombines TRBV4-1 with TRBJ2-5; TRBD1 agrees at 8 bases. CDR1 and CDR2 from the germline V gene are MGHRA and YSYEKL. Trimming took 8 bases from V and 3 from J; bases not matched to a gene: 2. The CDR3 loop spans 12 amino acids.

V is TRBV9 and J is TRBJ2-5; 7 bases are shared with TRBD1. The V gene's germline CDR1 is SGDLS and CDR2 YYNGEE. The CDR3 totals 17 residues. The ends lost 0 bases at V and 2 bases at J; junction bases unmatched: 10. CDR3 protein: CASSVAQSRDSQETQYF. CDR3 nucleotide sequence: TGTGCCAGCAGCGTAGCTCAATCCCGGGACAGTCAAGAGACCCAGTACTTC.

This clonotype showed up just a few times. In DNA form, the CDR3 reads TGTGCCAGCACCCTTTCCCGGGCGGGGTCGAATGAGCAGTTCTTC. It yields the protein CASTLSRAGSNEQFF. This sequence joins TRBV7-2 and TRBJ2-1; a possible D gene is TRBD2 (6 bases). The CDR3 spans 15 residues. The germline V and J ends were trimmed by 7 bases and 7 bases, with 20 bases remaining between them. Germline values: CDR1 SGHTA, CDR2 FQGNSA.

The chain is built from TRBV29-1 and TRBJ2-3; no clear D gene. This CDR3 has 11 amino acids. Germline V gene lookup returns CDR1 SQVTM and CDR2 ANQGSEA. V was cut by 1 base and J by 7 bases, with 6 bases left in between. The CDR3 bases are TGCAGCGTTGAAGTACAGTATACGCAGTATTTT. This codes for CSVEVQYTQYF.

The chain combines TRBV24-1 with TRBJ2-6; no reliable D call. CDR1 is KGHDR and CDR2 is SFDVKD in the germline V gene. The V end lost 6 bases, the J end lost 0 bases, and 8 bases lay between the germline ends. The length of the CDR3 is 15 residues. For the CDR3, the DNA is TGTGCCACCAGTAACGGGCTCTCTGGGGCCAACGTCCTGACTTTC. Protein sequence: CATSNGLSGANVLTF.

This chain uses TRBV7-2 with TRBJ2-7; 10 bases match TRBD2. The CDR3 has 14 residues. The V segment lost 6 bases and the J segment 2 bases; nucleotides outside the gene matches: 4. Germline V gene lookup returns CDR1 SGHTA and CDR2 FQGNSA. CDR3 amino acids: CASRFGLAAYEQYF. The CDR3 nucleotides are TGTGCCAGCAGATTCGGACTAGCGGCCTACGAGCAGTACTTC. Full variable domain (outside the CDR3, taken from reference TRBV7-2 and TRBJ2-7): GAGVSQSPSNKVTEKGKDVELRCDPISGHTALYWYRQSLGQGLEFLIYFQGNSAPDKSGLPSDRFSAERTGGSVSTLTIQRTQQEDSAVYLCASRFGLAAYEQYFGPGTRLTVT.

This chain links TRBV28 with TRBJ1-1; a weak D match, TRBD1 (6 bases). V dropped 3 bases and J dropped 5 bases, with 13 bases sitting between them. From germline, CDR1 is MDHEN and CDR2 SYDVKM. The CDR3 is made up of 14 amino acids. The CDR3 protein is CASSFPEGGTEAFF. In DNA form, the CDR3 reads TGTGCCAGCAGTTTTCCAGAAGGGGGGACTGAAGCTTTCTTT.

V gene TRBV28 combines with J gene TRBJ1-5; weak D call: TRBD1 (6 bases). The CDR3 contains 14 residues. Trimming removed 8 bases from V and 1 base from J, with 12 bases in between. The V gene's germline CDR1 is MDHEN and CDR2 SYDVKM. The CDR3 DNA sequence: TGTGCCAGCGGGCCGGGGGCGAGCAATCAGCCCCAGCATTTT. Translating it yields CASGPGASNQPQHF.

In this sample, this clonotype turned up a few times. The chain employs TRBV12-5 and TRBJ2-5, with D perhaps matching TRBD2 (7 bases). The CDR3 loop spans 14 amino acids. Trimming cost V 5 bases and J 3 bases, with 13 bases left between them. Per the germline V gene, CDR1 is LGHNT and CDR2 is FRNRAP. CDR3 nucleotides: TGTGCTAGTGGTCAGGGGACTACTAAAGAGACCCAGTACTTC. It is translated as CASGQGTTKETQYF. Supplemented by reference TRBV12-5 and TRBJ2-5, the full variable domain reads DARVTQTPRHKVTEMGQEVTMRCQPILGHNTVFWYRQTMMQGLELLAYFRNRAPLDDSGMPKDRFSAEMPDATLATLKIQPSEPRDSAVYFCASGQGTTKETQYFGPGTRLLVL.